One sample yielded the 22 T cell receptor beta chains listed below, sequenced in a study of human T cells and chemical hapten exposure. Specified time point: patch test 2, 6 weeks after DPC sensitization. Treatment denoted: therapeutic diphenylcyclopropenone sensitization with weekly scalp DPC. TCRdb used MiXCR to reprocess the RACE reads, holding one entry per CDR3 protein. The table has over 70,000 distinct CDR3 sequences, around 7.9% seen once. Specimen: whole blood, collected in connection with sensitization to the hapten diphenylcyclopropenone (DPC). These TCRs come from a woman in her fifties or sixties with alopecia areata. Some clones in this sample may be carry-over from other donors' samples.

This clonotype was seen ten or more times. The chain combines TRBV6-6 with TRBJ1-1, with D maybe TRBD1 (5 bases). This CDR3 has 14 residues. The V gene's germline CDR1 is MNHNY and CDR2 SVGAGI (reference sequence). V was shortened by 7 bases and J by 6 bases, with 18 bases between the two germline ends. The CDR3 region has the DNA TGTGCCAGCACCACTGGGGGGGGGAGGGCTGAAGCTTTCTTT. This gives the protein CASTTGGGRAEAFF.

The chain has TRBV5-1 and TRBJ1-1; 12 bases map to TRBD1. In germline, CDR1 is SGHRS, CDR2 YFSETQ. The CDR3 sequence is 16 residues long. With V trimmed by 1 base and J by 1 base, 2 bases remained unmatched. CDR3 sequence reads: CASSLMGQGANTEAFF. CDR3 DNA sequence: TGCGCCAGCAGCTTGATGGGACAGGGGGCGAACACTGAAGCTTTCTTT.

This clonotype was counted only a few times. The CDR3 here is CASSPLSNQPQHF. DNA of the CDR3: TGTGCCAGCAGCCCCCTGAGCAATCAGCCCCAGCATTTT. The J gene is TRBJ1-5, the V gene TRBV12-3 or TRBV12-4; unclear D gene. The CDR3 is 13 residues long. V dropped 6 bases and J dropped 1 base, with 7 bases sitting between them.

This clonotype was observed many times. The chain carries TRBV30 and TRBJ1-6; unclear D gene. Germline V gene lookup returns CDR1 GTSNPN and CDR2 SVGIG (reference sequence). The CDR3 length is 15 residues. V lost 2 bases and J lost 7, with 15 bases in between. The CDR3 spells CAWSPVAGRNSPLHF. CDR3 nucleotide sequence: TGTGCCTGGAGTCCCGTAGCGGGAAGGAATTCACCCCTCCACTTT.

Here the CDR3 DNA reads TGTGCCTGGAGCTTCACGTCCTCAGGGGAGCTGTTTTTT. It specifies CAWSFTSSGELFF. The chain uses TRBV30 and TRBJ2-2; the D is unclear. V lost 3 bases, J lost 8 bases, and 13 bases lay in between. The length of the CDR3 is 13 residues. CDR1 and CDR2 from the germline V gene are GTSNPN and SVGIG (reference sequence).

This sequence joins TRBV24-1 and TRBJ1-1, with unresolved D. CDR1 is KGHDR and CDR2 is SFDVKD in the germline V gene. Between the trimmed V and J ends, which lost 1 base and 5 bases, there was a span of 19 bases. This CDR3 spans 17 amino acids. DNA for the CDR3: TGTGCCACCAGTGATTTCAGGAGGGAGGGAAGAGAAACTGAAGCTTTCTTT. This encodes CATSDFRREGRETEAFF.

This clonotype was counted many times. The V call is TRBV11-2, the J call TRBJ2-5; D possibly matches TRBD1 or TRBD2 (6 bases each). Per the germline V gene, CDR1 is SGHAT and CDR2 is FQNNGV. Trimming removed 4 bases at V and 3 bases at J, with 18 bases between. The CDR3 extends over 16 amino acids. The CDR3 DNA follows: TGTGCCAGCAGCTGGGGTTCCCCGGGGGACAAAGAGACCCAGTACTTC. Translation: CASSWGSPGDKETQYF.

In this sample, this clonotype turned up many times. The rearrangement joins TRBV7-2 to TRBJ2-7; D ambiguous. V dropped 5 bases and J dropped 2 bases, with 7 bases sitting between them. The CDR3 has 12 amino acids. Germline lookup yields CDR1 SGHTA and CDR2 FQGNSA. CDR3 amino acids: CASSPDAYEQYF. CDR3 DNA: TGTGCCAGCAGCCCAGATGCCTACGAGCAGTACTTC.

This sequence joins TRBV18 and TRBJ2-3; D possibly corresponds to TRBD2 (5 bases). Germline V gene sequence: CDR1 KGHSH, CDR2 LQKENI. V was pared by 4 bases and J by 5 bases, with 10 bases between. The CDR3 has 13 amino acids. CDR3: CASSRGLEDTQYF. The CDR3 DNA reads TGTGCCAGCTCACGAGGGCTTGAAGATACGCAGTATTTT.

The rearrangement links TRBV2 to TRBJ2-2; TRBD2 aligns across 10 bases. Trimming cost V 6 bases and J 3 bases; bases outside gene matches: 4. Germline CDR1 SNHLY, CDR2 FYNNEI. The CDR3 consists of 15 residues. The CDR3 loop is CASRTGTSDTGELFF. DNA of the CDR3: TGTGCCAGCAGAACCGGGACTAGCGACACCGGGGAGCTGTTTTTT.

This clonotype was detected ten times or more. This chain uses TRBV5-1 with TRBJ2-6; D remains unclear. The ends were cut back, 0 bases at V and 1 base at J, with 2 bases in the middle. CDR1 and CDR2 (germline): SGHRS, YFSETQ. This CDR3 has 14 residues. The CDR3 bases are TGCGCCAGCAGCTTGGGGTCTGGGGCCAACGTCCTGACTTTC. Its protein is CASSLGSGANVLTF.

Many counts were recorded for this clonotype. V gene TRBV28 combines with J gene TRBJ2-7; D is unresolved. V was cut by 2 bases and J by 6 bases, with 11 bases left in between. Germline CDR1 reads MDHEN; CDR2 reads SYDVKM. CDR3 length equals 13 residues. CDR3: CASSLPSLIEQYF. Written as DNA, the CDR3 is TGTGCCAGCAGTTTACCCTCGTTAATCGAGCAGTACTTC.

This clonotype appeared a few times. The rearrangement uses TRBV6-6 and TRBJ1-1, with no clear D. Trimming took off 4 bases at V and 5 bases at J, with 14 bases between the two ends. The CDR3 length is 14 residues. Germline CDR1 is MNHNY and CDR2 is SVGAGI (reference sequence). CDR3 loop: CASSFGPGGTEAFF. DNA of the CDR3: TGTGCCAGCAGTTTCGGACCGGGCGGGACTGAAGCTTTCTTT.

In this sample, this clonotype turned up a few times. J is TRBJ2-2 and V is TRBV3-1; unclear D gene. The CDR3 has 12 amino acids. Germline CDR1 LGHDT, CDR2 YNNKEL (reference sequence). Trimming shortened V by 1 base and J by 5 bases, and 2 bases separated the two germline ends. The CDR3 coding sequence is TGTGCCAGCAGCCAAGGGACCGGGGAGCTGTTTTTT. Translated: CASSQGTGELFF.

This clonotype appeared many times. The gene calls are TRBV19 and TRBJ1-1; the D is unclear. This CDR3 is 12 amino acids long. V was cut by 1 base and J by 7 bases, with 7 bases left in between. Germline CDR1 and CDR2: LNHDA and SQIVND (reference sequence). Here the CDR3 reads CASSIALGEAFF. The CDR3, as DNA: TGTGCCAGTAGTATAGCCCTGGGTGAAGCTTTCTTT.

This clonotype was found a few times. This rearrangement joins TRBV5-1 to TRBJ1-3, with a possible D match to TRBD1 (5 bases). Germline values: CDR1 SGHRS, CDR2 YFSETQ. Trimming took off 3 bases at V and 0 bases at J, with 7 bases between the two ends. This CDR3 comprises 14 residues. CDR3 region: CASSSTGSGNTIYF. The CDR3 nucleotides are TGCGCCAGCAGCTCCACAGGCTCTGGAAACACCATATATTTT.

This clonotype was recorded at least ten times. The rearrangement joins TRBV4-3 to TRBJ2-1; no clear D gene. V lost 0 bases, J lost 8 bases, and 8 bases lay in between. The CDR3 loop spans 13 amino acids. CDR1 is LGHNA and CDR2 is YSLEER in the germline V gene. CDR3 sequence: CASSQDRWDEQFF. The CDR3 coding sequence is TGCGCCAGCAGCCAAGATAGATGGGATGAGCAGTTCTTC.

This clonotype turned up a few times. This chain links TRBV5-4 with TRBJ2-3; 9 bases are a match to TRBD2. The CDR3 length is 18 residues. Losses at the gene ends were 1 base for V and 4 bases for J; bases not matched to a gene: 13. In germline, CDR1 is SGHNT, CDR2 YYREEE (reference sequence). The DNA of the CDR3 is TGTGCCAGCAGCTTGAGGAGGTTTAGCGGGGGATCAGCAGATACGCAGTATTTT. As protein: CASSLRRFSGGSADTQYF.

The rearrangement joins TRBV11-2 to TRBJ2-1, with TRBD1 matching over 9 bases. With V trimmed by 0 bases and J by 7 bases, 4 bases remained unmatched. The CDR3 length is 15 residues. Germline loops: CDR1 SGHAT, CDR2 FQNNGV. The CDR3 coding sequence is TGTGCCAGCAGCTTAGAGGGGACAGGGTGGAATGAGCAGTTCTTC. This translates into CASSLEGTGWNEQFF.

The rearrangement links TRBV6-1 to TRBJ2-4; perhaps TRBD1 as D (5 bases). CDR1 and CDR2 from the germline V gene are MNHNS and SASEGT. Trimming removed 5 bases from V and 9 bases from J, with 17 bases in between. The CDR3 totals 14 residues. Here the CDR3 DNA reads TGTGCCAGCAGTCAAACAGACCGTCAGGGCATTCAGTACTTC. Protein sequence: CASSQTDRQGIQYF.

The V call is TRBV7-8, the J call TRBJ2-2; a weak D match, TRBD1 (5 bases). Germline V gene lookup returns CDR1 SGHVS and CDR2 FQNEAQ. Trimming took off 3 bases at V and 0 bases at J, with 8 bases between the two ends. This CDR3 comprises 15 residues. The CDR3: CASSFLTANTGELFF. In nucleotides, the CDR3 is TGTGCCAGCAGCTTTCTGACAGCGAACACCGGGGAGCTGTTTTTT.

This clonotype was recorded many times. The rearrangement uses TRBV20-1 and TRBJ1-3; D not certain. The CDR3 extends over 12 amino acids. Germline V CDR1 and CDR2: DFQATT, SNEGSKA (reference sequence). Trimming left V 2 bases short and J 2 bases short, with 4 bases between. The CDR3 coding sequence is TGCAGTGCTAGACCCGCTGGAAACACCATATATTTT. Encoded protein: CSARPAGNTIYF.